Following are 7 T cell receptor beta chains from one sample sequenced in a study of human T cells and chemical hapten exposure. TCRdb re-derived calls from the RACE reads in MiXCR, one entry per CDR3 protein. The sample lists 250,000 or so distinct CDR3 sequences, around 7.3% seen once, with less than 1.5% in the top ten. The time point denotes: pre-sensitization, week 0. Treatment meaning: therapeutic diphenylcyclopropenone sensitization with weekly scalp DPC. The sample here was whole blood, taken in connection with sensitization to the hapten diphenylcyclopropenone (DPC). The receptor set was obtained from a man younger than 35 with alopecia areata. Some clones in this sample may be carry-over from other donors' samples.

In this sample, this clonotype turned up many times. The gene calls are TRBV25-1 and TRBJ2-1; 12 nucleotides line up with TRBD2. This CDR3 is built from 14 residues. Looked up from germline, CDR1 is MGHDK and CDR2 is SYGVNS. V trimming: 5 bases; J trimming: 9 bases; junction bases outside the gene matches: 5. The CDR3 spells CASSPKTSGGEQFF. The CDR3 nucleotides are TGTGCCAGCAGTCCAAAGACTAGCGGGGGTGAGCAGTTCTTC. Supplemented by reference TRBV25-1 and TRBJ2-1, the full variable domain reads EADIYQTPRYLVIGTGKKITLECSQTMGHDKMYWYQQDPGMELHLIHYSYGVNSTEKGDLSSESTVSRIRTEHFPLTLESARPSHTSQYLCASSPKTSGGEQFFGPGTRLTVL.

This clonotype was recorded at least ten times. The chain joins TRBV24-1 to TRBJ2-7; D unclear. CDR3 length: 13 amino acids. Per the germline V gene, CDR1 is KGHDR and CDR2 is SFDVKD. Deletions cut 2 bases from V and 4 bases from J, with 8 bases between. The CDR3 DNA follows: TGTGCCACCAGTGATTCGCCGAAGTACGAGCAGTACTTC. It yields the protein CATSDSPKYEQYF.

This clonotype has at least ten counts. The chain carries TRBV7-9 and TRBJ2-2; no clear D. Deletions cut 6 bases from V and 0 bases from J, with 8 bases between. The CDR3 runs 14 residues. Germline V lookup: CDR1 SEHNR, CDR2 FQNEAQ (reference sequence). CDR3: CASSPEANTGELFF. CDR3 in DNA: TGTGCCAGCAGTCCAGAAGCGAACACCGGGGAGCTGTTTTTT.

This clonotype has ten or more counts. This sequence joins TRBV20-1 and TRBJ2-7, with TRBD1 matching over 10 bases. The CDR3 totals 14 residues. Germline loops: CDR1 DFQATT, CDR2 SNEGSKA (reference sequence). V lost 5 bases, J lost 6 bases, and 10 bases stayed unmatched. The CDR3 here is CSAFRPDRGTEQYF. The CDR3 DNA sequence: TGCAGTGCTTTCCGGCCGGACAGGGGGACCGAGCAGTACTTC.

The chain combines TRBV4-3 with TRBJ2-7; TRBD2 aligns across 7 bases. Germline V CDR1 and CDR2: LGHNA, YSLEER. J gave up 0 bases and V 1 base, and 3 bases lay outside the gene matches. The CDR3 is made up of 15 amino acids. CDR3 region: CASSQGGGSSYEQYF. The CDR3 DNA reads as TGCGCCAGCAGCCAAGGCGGGGGAAGCTCCTACGAGCAGTACTTC.

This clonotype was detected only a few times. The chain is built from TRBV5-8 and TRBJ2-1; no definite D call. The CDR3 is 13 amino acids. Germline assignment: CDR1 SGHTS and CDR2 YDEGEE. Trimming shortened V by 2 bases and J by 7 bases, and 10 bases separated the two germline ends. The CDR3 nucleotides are TGTGCCAGCAGCTTTGTGAAGATGAATGAGCAGTTCTTC. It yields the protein CASSFVKMNEQFF.

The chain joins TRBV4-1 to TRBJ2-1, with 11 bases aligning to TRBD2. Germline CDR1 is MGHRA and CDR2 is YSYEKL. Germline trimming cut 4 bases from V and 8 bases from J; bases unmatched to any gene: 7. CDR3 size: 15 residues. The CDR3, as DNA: TGCGCCAGCAGCCTGAATAGCGGGGGGGCATATGAGCAGTTCTTC. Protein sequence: CASSLNSGGAYEQFF.